Listed below are T cell receptor beta chains from one sample, sequenced in a study of shared T cell receptors in the human thymus. Measured with immunoSEQ multiplex PCR; TCRdb has only the in-frame clones, and not every one. The data hold hundreds of thousands of clones, with more than 85% observed a single time. Source material: thymocytes. Receptor source: a human donor. The CDR3 runs from the conserved cysteine through the conserved F or W. D genes are given only for firm matches. The size of a clone is reported for some rows only, either as once, few or many, or as a class for expanded clones.

TRBV9	TRBJ2-2	.	15	.	CASSGGLTNTGELFF	TGTGCCAGCTCAGGAGGCCTCACGAACACCGGGGAGCTGTTTTTT
TRBV5-4	TRBJ2-4	TRBD2	16	.	CASSLQREEAKNIQYF	TGTGCCAGCAGCCTCCAGCGGGAGGAGGCCAAAAACATTCAGTACTTC
TRBV29-1	TRBJ2-3	.	16	once	CSVLNGSEVGTDTQYF	TGCAGCGTTCTGAACGGTTCGGAGGTGGGCACAGATACGCAGTATTTT
TRBV5-1	TRBJ2-3	TRBD2	16	.	CASRPGGSGRWDTQYF	TGCGCCAGCCGGCCTGGGGGCAGCGGGAGATGGGATACGCAGTATTTT
TRBV4-1	TRBJ1-4	TRBD1	14	once	CASSPTGGKEKLFF	TGCGCCAGCAGCCCGACAGGGGGCAAAGAAAAACTGTTTTTT
TRBV28	TRBJ2-7	.	16	.	CASSSIGRTELYEQYF	TGTGCCAGCAGTTCCATCGGCCGGACAGAACTCTACGAGCAGTACTTC
TRBV7-9	TRBJ2-7	.	15	.	CASSLSLQTGGEQYF	TGTGCCAGCAGTTTGTCCCTTCAGACCGGGGGCGAGCAGTACTTC
TRBV4-1	TRBJ2-7	TRBD1	15	.	CASSQETGDSYEQYF	TGCGCCAGCAGCCAAGAGACAGGGGATTCCTACGAGCAGTACTTC
TRBV4-1	TRBJ2-3	TRBD1	18	.	CASSQDLLDRRITDTQYF	TGCGCCAGCAGCCAAGATCTCCTGGACAGGCGGATCACAGATACGCAGTATTTT
TRBV19	TRBJ1-5	TRBD1	15	.	CASSQRDRGDQPQHF	TGTGCCAGTAGCCAGCGGGACAGAGGGGATCAGCCCCAGCATTTT
TRBV12-2	TRBJ1-2	.	17	.	CASRPSTNKPGGYGYTF	TGTGCAAGTCGCCCAAGTACGAATAAGCCAGGGGGCTATGGCTACACCTTC
TRBV9	TRBJ2-2	TRBD2	16	.	CASSSRLARNTGELFF	TGTGCCAGCAGCTCCCGACTAGCGAGGAACACCGGGGAGCTGTTTTTT
TRBV10-2	TRBJ2-5	TRBD1	16	.	CASRPYLGTVQETQYF	TGCGCCAGCCGACCTTACCTCGGGACAGTCCAAGAGACCCAGTACTTC
TRBV7-2	TRBJ2-1	TRBD1	16	.	CASSFRRDRAYNEQFF	TGTGCCAGCAGCTTCCGCCGGGACAGGGCCTACAATGAGCAGTTCTTC
TRBV11-2	TRBJ2-3	.	17	.	CASSLVSAGSPTDTQYF	TGTGCCAGCAGCTTAGTATCAGCCGGGAGCCCCACAGATACGCAGTATTTT
TRBV14	TRBJ2-3	.	13	.	CASSQDERGAQYF	TGTGCCAGCAGCCAAGACGAGAGGGGGGCGCAGTATTTT
TRBV7-9	TRBJ2-7	.	11	.	CAISPGHEQYF	TGTGCCATCAGCCCCGGACACGAGCAGTACTTC
TRBV4-1	TRBJ2-1	.	15	.	CASSQYSGPYNEQFF	TGCGCCAGCAGCCAATATAGCGGACCTTACAATGAGCAGTTCTTC
TRBV9	TRBJ2-5	.	15	.	CASSVATSSQETQYF	TGTGCCAGCAGCGTAGCTACTTCTAGCCAAGAGACCCAGTACTTC
TRBV10-3	TRBJ2-5	.	16	.	CAISVYGGAPQETQYF	TGTGCCATCAGTGTGTACGGGGGAGCACCCCAAGAGACCCAGTACTTC
TRBV28	TRBJ1-4	.	15	once	CASSPGTVRNEKLFF	TGTGCCAGCAGCCCTGGGACCGTGAGAAATGAAAAACTGTTTTTT
TRBV7-9	TRBJ2-1	.	13	.	CASGSGSYNEQFF	TGTGCCAGCGGGTCGGGCTCCTACAATGAGCAGTTCTTC
TRBV4-1	TRBJ2-7	TRBD1	15	.	CASSQGQGASHEQYF	TGCGCCAGCAGCCAAGGACAGGGGGCTTCCCACGAGCAGTACTTC
TRBV28	TRBJ2-3	TRBD1	17	.	CASRLVNRDRSTDTQYF	TGTGCCAGCAGATTAGTCAACCGGGACAGGAGCACAGATACGCAGTATTTT
TRBV27	TRBJ2-1	.	14	.	CASSLRASYNEQFF	TGTGCCAGCAGTTTGCGGGCCTCCTACAATGAGCAGTTCTTC
TRBV28	TRBJ1-3	.	16	.	CASSYLKGKSGNTIYF	TGTGCCAGCAGTTACCTCAAGGGGAAATCTGGAAACACCATATATTTT
TRBV27	TRBJ2-1	TRBD2	19	.	CASSPRTGTSGTSYNEQFF	TGTGCCAGCAGTCCCCGTACTGGGACTAGCGGGACCTCCTACAATGAGCAGTTCTTC
TRBV27	TRBJ2-1	TRBD2	19	once	CASRSELAGGPIRDNEQFF	TGTGCCAGCAGGTCGGAGTTGGCGGGAGGGCCTATACGAGACAATGAGCAGTTCTTC
TRBV5-6	TRBJ2-1	.	12	.	CASSAGGEEQFF	TGTGCCAGCAGTGCCGGGGGAGAGGAGCAGTTCTTC
TRBV14	TRBJ2-5	.	14	.	CASSPRIDQETQYF	TGTGCCAGCAGCCCCAGAATAGACCAAGAGACCCAGTACTTC
TRBV21-1	TRBJ1-1	.	14	.	CASSKGTKNTEAFF	TGTGCCAGCAGCAAAGGGACAAAAAACACTGAAGCTTTCTTT
TRBV28	TRBJ2-1	.	14	.	CASQLLTWDNEQFF	TGTGCCAGCCAACTATTAACTTGGGACAATGAGCAGTTCTTC
TRBV7-2	TRBJ2-7	TRBD1	14	.	CASSLGQGAVEQYF	TGTGCCAGCAGCCTAGGACAGGGGGCGGTAGAGCAGTACTTC
TRBV21-1	TRBJ2-7	.	10	.	CASNRYEQYF	TGTGCCAGCAACCGTTACGAGCAGTACTTC
TRBV4-1	TRBJ2-1	.	16	.	CASSHAASAQGNEQFF	TGCGCCAGCAGCCATGCGGCTAGTGCCCAGGGGAATGAGCAGTTCTTC
TRBV28	TRBJ2-7	.	15	.	CASSLRQVGVHEQYF	TGTGCCAGCAGTTTACGACAGGTAGGGGTTCACGAGCAGTACTTC
TRBV28	TRBJ2-4	TRBD2	14	once	CASRTRGGGNIQYF	TGTGCCAGCAGGACTCGGGGGGGAGGAAACATTCAGTACTTC
TRBV4-1	TRBJ1-2	.	15	.	CASSQDKAAGDGYTF	TGCGCCAGCAGCCAAGACAAGGCAGCGGGGGATGGCTACACCTTC
TRBV2	TRBJ1-3	.	12	.	CATRVSGNTIYF	TGTGCCACAAGGGTCTCTGGAAACACCATATATTTT
TRBV6-4	TRBJ1-2	.	16	.	CASSPISSYRDYGYTF	TGTGCCAGCAGCCCCATCTCCTCCTACAGGGACTATGGCTACACCTTC